This is a list of T cell receptor beta chains from one sample in a study of control samples from healthy donors and cancer patients. TCRdb keeps only in-frame clones here, not all; method: immunoSEQ multiplex PCR. The sample holds approximately 100,000 clones, roughly 82% seen once. The sample taken for sequencing was blood. These receptors were collected from a man aged 60-69 years in good health. Each CDR3 is given with its conserved first and last residue. The D gene is left open where the match is weak. Part of the rows lack a size; the others show once, few, many or a class for expanded clones.

V,D,size,J,DNA,CDR3
TRBV19,NA,NA,TRBJ2-1,TGTGCCAGTAGCGGGAGCTCCTACAATGAGCAGTTCTTC,CASSGSSYNEQFF
TRBV5-4,TRBD1,NA,TRBJ1-1,TGTGCCAGCAGCATACACCGGGACAGGGGGAAGGAGAACACTGAAGCTTTCTTT,CASSIHRDRGKENTEAFF
TRBV6-1,NA,NA,TRBJ1-5,TGTGCCAGCAGTGAAGCGGGTTCTCGGGAGGCCCAGCATTTT,CASSEAGSREAQHF
TRBV27,NA,NA,TRBJ1-1,TGTGCCAGCAGTTTATTCGTAGGCGGAACTGAAGCTTTCTTT,CASSLFVGGTEAFF
TRBV18,NA,NA,TRBJ2-5,TGTGCCAGCTCACCACCGGCCCGGAACTACCAAGAGACCCAGTACTTC,CASSPPARNYQETQYF
TRBV28,NA,once,TRBJ1-1,TGTGCCAGCAGTACAGGGAACACTGAAGCTTTCTTT,CASSTGNTEAFF
TRBV6-5,TRBD1,NA,TRBJ2-5,TGTGCCAGCAGCCGAGACAGGGTCGAGACCCAGTACTTC,CASSRDRVETQYF
TRBV3-1/TRBV3-2,NA,NA,TRBJ1-5,TGTGCCAGCAGCCAAACAGGGCTTAATCAGCCCCAGCATTTT,CASSQTGLNQPQHF
TRBV5-1,NA,once,TRBJ2-5,TGCGCCAGCAGCTTGGCGAGGCAGGCCCCGGAGACCCAGTACTTC,CASSLARQAPETQYF
TRBV28,TRBD2,once,TRBJ2-1,TGTGCCAGCAGTTCTAGCGGCAATGAGCAGTTCTTC,CASSSSGNEQFF
TRBV10-1,NA,NA,TRBJ1-5,TGCGCCAGCAGTAGGGACAACAATCAGCCCCAGCATTTT,CASSRDNNQPQHF
TRBV5-1,TRBD2,NA,TRBJ2-2,TGCGCCAGCAGCCGGACTAGCGGGAGGGGAACCGGGGAGCTGTTTTTT,CASSRTSGRGTGELFF
TRBV3-1/TRBV3-2,NA,NA,TRBJ2-6,TGTGCCAGCACCCGCCGGTCTGGGGCCAACGTCCTGACTTTC,CASTRRSGANVLTF
TRBV6-5,TRBD2,NA,TRBJ2-5,TGTGCCAGCAGTTACCTTCTAGCGGATTCGGGGACCCAGTACTTC,CASSYLLADSGTQYF